This T cell receptor beta chain is from a study of memory CD8 T cells in hepatitis C reinfection. About the study: A couple of donors resolved primary infection, then developed chronic reinfection. Late or post reinfection samples were taken 12 to 24 weeks after detection.

The sample's time point: late/post reinfection, 12 to 24 weeks after detection. Sorted cells were sequenced directly ex vivo without any in vitro expansion. Donors were people who inject drugs in the Montreal HEPCO cohort. Total naive CD8 T cells were sorted as viable CD3+ CD8+ CD45RO- cells from a couple of donors. In this sample, this clone turned up a few times. Trimming at V came to 5 bases and at J to 0 bases, leaving 4 bases not matched to a gene. This CDR3 contains 15 residues. Germline CDR1 and CDR2: MNHEY and SVGAGI. Generated by immunoSEQ multiplex PCR, the TCRdb table keeps only in-frame clones and is missing some. The table lists a few thousand clones, 87% of them singletons, with approximately 25% in the top ten.

This TCR was recovered from a man aged 45-65 years with hepatitis C virus infection. The sample consisted of naive CD8+ T cells sorted from blood. The gene calls are TRBV6-5 and TRBJ2-7, with 10 positions matching TRBD2. The CDR3 loop reads CASSASGGVSYEQYF. As DNA, the CDR3 is TGTGCCAGCAGTGCAAGCGGGGGGGTCTCCTACGAGCAGTACTTC.